The 14 T cell receptor beta chains below all came from one sample that was sequenced in a study of shared clonotypes between healthy human individuals. Method: immunoSEQ multiplex PCR; TCRdb's copy keeps in-frame clones and lacks some. The table has roughly 1,600,000 clones, around 98.5% seen once; the top ten hold approximately 0.4%. Sequenced sample: naive CD4+ T cells sorted from blood. Subset reported: CD45RA+ positively selected. The receptors derive from a man aged 25-45 years in good health.

The genes are TRBV15 and TRBJ2-7, with 13 bases matching TRBD2. The ends lost 1 base at V and 5 bases at J; junction bases unmatched: 2. Germline V CDR1 and CDR2: LNHNV, YYDKDF (reference sequence). This CDR3 is 15 amino acids long. CDR3 nucleotide sequence: TGTGCCACCAGCAGAGCCGGGACTAGCGGGAACGAGCAGTACTTC. Translation gives CATSRAGTSGNEQYF.

The DNA of the CDR3 is TGTGCCAGCAGAGCCCGCAATGAGCAGTTCTTC. This codes for CASRARNEQFF. The chain is built from TRBV28 and TRBJ2-1; no clear D gene. Germline V gene data show CDR1 as MDHEN and CDR2 as SYDVKM. CDR3 length equals 11 residues. V lost 6 bases, J lost 6 bases, and 6 bases lay in between.

The V gene is TRBV10-2, the J gene TRBJ2-5; D may be TRBD2 (6 bases). V was pared by 8 bases and J by 5 bases, with 18 bases between. CDR1 is WSHSY, CDR2 SAAADI, per germline. The CDR3 consists of 14 residues. This CDR3 reads CASLSSGRMETQYF. The CDR3 region has the DNA TGCGCCAGCCTTAGTAGCGGCAGAATGGAGACCCAGTACTTC.

This clone was detected once. The CDR3 region has the DNA TGTGCCAGCAGTGTGGACAGGACCTACGAGCAGTACTTC. Translation: CASSVDRTYEQYF. The rearrangement joins TRBV6-5 to TRBJ2-7; TRBD1 aligns across 7 bases. The CDR3 covers 13 residues. Germline assignment: CDR1 MNHEY and CDR2 SVGAGI. Germline trimming cut 5 bases from V and 2 bases from J; bases unmatched to any gene: 3.

The V call is TRBV5-1, the J call TRBJ1-3; D ambiguous. The CDR3 has 15 amino acids. The germline gives CDR1 SGHRS, CDR2 YFSETQ. V dropped 6 bases and J dropped 4 bases, with 17 bases sitting between them. CDR3 coding DNA: TGCGCCAGCACCATGGACGGATCCCTAGGAAACACCATATATTTT. Its protein product is CASTMDGSLGNTIYF. Based on the CDR3 plus reference TRBV5-1 and TRBJ1-3, the full variable domain is KAGVTQTPRYLIKTRGQQVTLSCSPISGHRSVSWYQQTPGQGLQFLFEYFSETQRNKGNFPGRFSGRQFSNSRSEMNVSTLELGDSALYLCASTMDGSLGNTIYFGEGSWLTVV.

The V call is TRBV6-5, the J call TRBJ2-5; D remains ambiguous. V was clipped by 0 bases and J by 6 bases, with 8 bases between them. Per germline, CDR1 MNHEY and CDR2 SVGAGI. The CDR3 runs 13 residues. In DNA form, the CDR3 reads TGTGCCAGCAGTTACTCATCCAGGCAGACCCAGTACTTC. Residues: CASSYSSRQTQYF.

The V and J genes are TRBV10-3 and TRBJ2-5, with 7 positions matching TRBD1. Unmatched junction bases numbered 8, after V lost 2 bases and J lost 5 bases. Germline V gene data show CDR1 as ENHRY and CDR2 as SYGVKD. This CDR3 region has 15 residues. CDR3: CAISEGRDSLETQYF. CDR3 nucleotide sequence: TGTGCCATCAGTGAGGGCCGGGACAGCCTCGAGACCCAGTACTTC.

The chain links TRBV2 to TRBJ2-7; 7 nucleotides align to TRBD2. After removal of 4 bases from V and 0 bases from J, the junction contained 6 bases not matched to a gene. CDR3 length: 15 residues. Germline assignment: CDR1 SNHLY and CDR2 FYNNEI. The CDR3 DNA reads as TGTGCCAGCAGTGGGCGGGGAGGGGCCTCCTACGAGCAGTACTTC. Translating it yields CASSGRGGASYEQYF. Using reference TRBV2 and TRBJ2-7 for the parts outside the CDR3, the full variable domain is EPEVTQTPSHQVTQMGQEVILRCVPISNHLYFYWYRQILGQKVEFLVSFYNNEISEKSEIFDDQFSVERPDGSNFTLKIRSTKLEDSAMYFCASSGRGGASYEQYFGPGTRLTVT.

The chain is built from TRBV7-2 and TRBJ1-5; unclear D gene. The CDR3 loop spans 16 amino acids. Germline assignment: CDR1 SGHTA and CDR2 FQGNSA. The ends were cut back, 5 bases at V and 1 base at J, with 15 bases in the middle. CDR3 bases: TGTGCCAGCAGCCGGGAATCCGGGAACAGCAATCAGCCCCAGCATTTT. This gives the protein CASSRESGNSNQPQHF.

The V and J genes are TRBV27 and TRBJ2-1; 7 bases match TRBD1. The CDR3 runs to 15 residues. Germline V CDR1 and CDR2: MNHEY, SMNVEV (reference sequence). The J segment lost 6 bases and the V segment lost 7 bases, leaving 12 bases of the junction unmatched. CDR3 nucleotide sequence: TGTGCCAGCACCGTAAACAGGGGATTGTTCAATGAGCAGTTCTTC. Protein product: CASTVNRGLFNEQFF.

The chain uses TRBV5-1 and TRBJ1-5, with unresolved D. This CDR3 comprises 15 residues. Trimming pared 0 bases from V and 5 bases from J, leaving 12 bases between. Germline V lookup: CDR1 SGHRS, CDR2 YFSETQ. Written as DNA, the CDR3 is TGCGCCAGCAGCTTGGAAGTAGGATTCCATCAGCCCCAGCATTTT. Protein: CASSLEVGFHQPQHF.

This rearrangement joins TRBV18 to TRBJ1-1; TRBD1 might be the D (6 bases). The CDR3 is made up of 15 amino acids. Germline CDR1 and CDR2: KGHSH and LQKENI. Trimming cost V 3 bases and J 1 base, with 12 bases left between them. The CDR3 nucleotides read TGTGCCAGCTCACCTTCAGGGGTAAAGAACACTGAAGCTTTCTTT. It is translated as CASSPSGVKNTEAFF.

This chain links TRBV5-1 with TRBJ2-5, with 8 bases identical to TRBD2. Germline V gene lookup returns CDR1 SGHRS and CDR2 YFSETQ. Losses at the gene ends were 4 bases for V and 2 bases for J; bases not matched to a gene: 16. The CDR3 has 18 amino acids. The CDR3 region is CASSQHLRGSGTQETQYF. The CDR3 coding sequence is TGCGCCAGCAGCCAACACCTCCGGGGTAGCGGGACGCAAGAGACCCAGTACTTC.

The chain has TRBV9 and TRBJ2-5, with unresolved D. Germline V gene lookup returns CDR1 SGDLS and CDR2 YYNGEE. Trimming removed 0 bases at V and 3 bases at J, with 9 bases between. The CDR3 extends over 14 amino acids. In DNA, the CDR3 is TGTGCCAGCAGCGTAGCTAGGTCTGAAGAGACCCAGTACTTC. Amino acid sequence: CASSVARSEETQYF.